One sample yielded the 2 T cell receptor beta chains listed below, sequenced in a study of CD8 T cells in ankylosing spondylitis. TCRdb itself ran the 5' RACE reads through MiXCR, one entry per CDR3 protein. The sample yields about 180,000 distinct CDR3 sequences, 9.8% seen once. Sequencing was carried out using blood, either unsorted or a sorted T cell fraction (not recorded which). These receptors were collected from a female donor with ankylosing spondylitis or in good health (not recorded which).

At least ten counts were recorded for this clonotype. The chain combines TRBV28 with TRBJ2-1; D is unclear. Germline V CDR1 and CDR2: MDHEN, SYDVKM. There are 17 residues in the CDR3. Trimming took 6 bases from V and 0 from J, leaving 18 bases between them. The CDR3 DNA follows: TGTGCCAGCAGAAACGAAGAGCGAATCAGCTCCTACAATGAGCAGTTCTTC. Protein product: CASRNEERISSYNEQFF.

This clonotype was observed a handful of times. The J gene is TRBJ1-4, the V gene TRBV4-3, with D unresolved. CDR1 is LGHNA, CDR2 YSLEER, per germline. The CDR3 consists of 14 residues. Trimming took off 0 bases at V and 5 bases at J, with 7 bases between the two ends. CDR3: CASSQDISNEKLFF. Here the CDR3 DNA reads TGCGCCAGCAGCCAAGACATCAGCAATGAAAAACTGTTTTTT.